Considering frequency, the clone carrying this T cell receptor (beta chain) is medium-sized (0.01 to 0.1%). Its antigen is still unknown. The libraries of TRB cDNA were constructed through 5' RACE using UMI labels. TCRdb reprocessed the 5' RACE reads, keeping one entry per CDR3 protein, no DNA. This repertoire comprises tens of thousands of distinct CDR3 sequences; its ten largest clones make up about 9.4%. CDR1 is SEHNR, CDR2 FQNEAQ, per germline (reference sequence). This CDR3 is 15 amino acids long. The data originate from a study of CXCR3-negative and CXCR3-positive naive CD8 T cells. Study conclusions and caveats: Unlike memory cells, which differed, naive CXCR3-negative and CXCR3-positive cells had similar TRBV-TRBJ usage. Fresh PBMCs served for most assays, and CXCR3 expression fell partially after cryopreservation. Both naive subsets had comparably high diversity; memory CD8+ cells much lower.

This sequence was found in a human donor in good health. Some clones in this sample may be carry-over from other donors' samples. V and J are TRBV7-9 and TRBJ2-3; TCRdb's D call of TRBD1 is untestable without DNA. Sequences were obtained from memory CD8+ T cells from blood. The CDR3 loop is CASSPREMSTDTQYF.